This TCR beta chain was identified in a study of somatic mutations in cytotoxic T cells in rheumatoid arthritis. The V gene's germline CDR1 is MNHEY and CDR2 SMNVEV (reference sequence). The V and J ends lost 5 bases and 2 bases respectively, with 13 bases between them. The CDR3 contains 14 residues. Some clones are missing from TCRdb's copy, which holds only in-frame ones; the method was immunoSEQ multiplex PCR. The profile shows about 4,300 clones, about 82% of them singletons. The sequence was obtained from a woman aged 55-70 years with rheumatoid arthritis. Input material: CD8+ T cells sorted from blood. The rearrangement joins TRBV27 to TRBJ2-7; TRBD1 might be the D (6 bases). The chain's CDR3 is CASSLRDNTYEQYF. DNA for the CDR3: TGTGCCAGCAGTCTCCGGGACAACACCTACGAGCAGTACTTC.